This T cell receptor beta chain was sequenced for a study of T cell responses to AZD1222 COVID-19 vaccine. General observations from the study: The span of vaccine-associated CD4 TCRs extended across spike, with dominance at 160-218 and 743-854.

Using immunoSEQ multiplex PCR, the repertoire was profiled, and TCRdb retains in-frame clones only, with some absent. Of approximately 79,000 clones listed, over 75% are singletons. CDR1 SGHRS and CDR2 YFSETQ come from the germline V gene. This CDR3 is 13 amino acids long. The germline V and J ends were trimmed by 4 bases and 4 bases, with 11 bases remaining between them. Comments on this clone: The antigen remains unidentified.

The origin of this receptor is an adult in good health. The chain uses TRBV5-1 and TRBJ1-2; TRBD1 might be the D (5 bases). Sequencing used peripheral blood, obtained on day 0 of AZD1222 vaccination. The CDR3 sequence: CASSPAGAYGYTF. DNA for the CDR3: TGCGCCAGCAGCCCTGCTGGGGCCTATGGCTACACCTTC.